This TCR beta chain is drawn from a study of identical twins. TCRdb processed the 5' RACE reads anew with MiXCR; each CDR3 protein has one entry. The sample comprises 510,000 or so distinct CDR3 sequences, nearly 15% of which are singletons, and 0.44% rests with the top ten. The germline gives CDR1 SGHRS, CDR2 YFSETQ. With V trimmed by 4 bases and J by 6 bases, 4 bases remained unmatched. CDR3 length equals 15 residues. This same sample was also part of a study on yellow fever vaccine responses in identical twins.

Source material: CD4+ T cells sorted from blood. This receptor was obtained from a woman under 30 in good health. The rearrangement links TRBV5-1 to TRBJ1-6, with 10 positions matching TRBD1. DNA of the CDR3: TGCGCCAGCAGCGATGGGACAGGGGTTAATTCACCCCTCCACTTT. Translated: CASSDGTGVNSPLHF.